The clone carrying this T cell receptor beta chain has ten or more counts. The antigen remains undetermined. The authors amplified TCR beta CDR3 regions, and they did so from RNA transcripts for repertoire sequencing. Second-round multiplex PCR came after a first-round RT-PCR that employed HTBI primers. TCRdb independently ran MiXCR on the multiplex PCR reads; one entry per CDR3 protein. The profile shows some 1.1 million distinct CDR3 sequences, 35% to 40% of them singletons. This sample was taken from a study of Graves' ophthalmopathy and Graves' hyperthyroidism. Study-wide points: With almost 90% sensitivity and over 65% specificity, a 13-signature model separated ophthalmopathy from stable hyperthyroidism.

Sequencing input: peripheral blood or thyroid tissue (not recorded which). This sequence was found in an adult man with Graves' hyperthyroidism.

CDR3 protein: CASRMGLAFEQYF. CDR3 nucleotide sequence: TGTGCCAGCAGGATGGGACTAGCGTTTGAGCAGTACTTC. V usage is TRBV2 and J usage is TRBJ2-7, with 10 bases fitting TRBD2. There are 13 residues in the CDR3. The germline V gene encodes CDR1 SNHLY and CDR2 FYNNEI. V dropped 6 bases and J dropped 7; count of bases not matched to a gene: 6.